One and the same sample provided the 17 T cell receptor beta chains below, sequenced in a study of blood T cell repertoires in COVID-19. Sequenced by immunoSEQ multiplex PCR; TCRdb stores in-frame clones only, minus some. The sample yields fewer than 450,000 clones, about 92% seen once. Sample: PBMCs or T cells enriched from blood (not recorded which). The receptors derive from a man younger than 35 who had recovered from COVID-19.

J is TRBJ1-5 and V is TRBV7-9; 7 bases are shared with TRBD1. With 2 bases clipped from V and 7 bases from J, the junction kept 11 bases outside the gene matches. Germline lookup yields CDR1 SEHNR and CDR2 FQNEAQ (reference sequence). CDR3 size: 16 residues. CDR3 loop: CASSLSERQGAQPQHF. CDR3 sequence (DNA): TGTGCCAGCAGCTTATCCGAACGACAGGGTGCGCAGCCCCAGCATTTT.

In this sample, this clone turned up once. The genes are TRBV6-2 or TRBV6-3 and TRBJ1-1; D gene ambiguous. The germline V and J ends were trimmed by 2 bases and 1 base, with 8 bases remaining between them. Germline V CDR1 and CDR2: MNHEY, SVGEGT. The CDR3 is 14 residues long. CDR3 sequence (DNA): TGTGCCAGCAGTTACGCGGTCGCGAACACTGAAGCTTTCTTT. Amino acids: CASSYAVANTEAFF.

This chain links TRBV24-1 with TRBJ1-5; 7 bases line up with TRBD1. The junction had 4 bases not matched to a gene; V was cut back by 4 bases and J by 2 bases. Germline CDR1 KGHDR, CDR2 SFDVKD. The CDR3 is 15 residues long. CDR3 sequence (DNA): TGTGCCACCAGTGACCCCGGGACAGGCAATCAGCCCCAGCATTTT. It codes for CATSDPGTGNQPQHF.

The chain employs TRBV29-1 and TRBJ1-2; 9 positions match TRBD1. Germline loops: CDR1 SQVTM, CDR2 ANQGSEA. The CDR3 covers 14 residues. V dropped 7 bases and J dropped 4; count of bases not matched to a gene: 10. The CDR3 DNA reads as TGCAGCGCAGGACACAGGGGGCCAGGCTATGGCTACACCTTC. Translating it yields CSAGHRGPGYGYTF.

The chain joins TRBV27 to TRBJ2-1, with D unresolved. The CDR3 runs 12 residues. The germline V and J ends were trimmed by 3 bases and 7 bases, with 7 bases remaining between them. Germline assignment: CDR1 MNHEY and CDR2 SMNVEV (reference sequence). CDR3 sequence reads: CASSLSVNEQFF. CDR3 nucleotides: TGTGCCAGCAGTTTGAGTGTTAATGAGCAGTTCTTC.

This chain connects TRBV2 to TRBJ1-5, with D possibly TRBD1 on 5 matching bases. The germline gives CDR1 SNHLY, CDR2 FYNNEI. Trimming cost V 8 bases and J 0 bases, with 8 bases left between them. The CDR3 totals 13 residues. The CDR3 coding sequence is TGTGCCAGCGGAGGGGTTAGCAATCAGCCCCAGCATTTT. Amino acid sequence: CASGGVSNQPQHF.

This clone turned up a few times. The CDR3 bases are TGTGCCACCAGCAGCAAAGAGACCCAGTACTTC. As protein: CATSSKETQYF. The J gene is TRBJ2-5, the V gene TRBV15, with unresolved D. From germline, CDR1 is LNHNV and CDR2 YYDKDF (reference sequence). Trimming pared 3 bases from V and 3 bases from J, leaving 2 bases between. This CDR3 is built from 11 residues.

This chain links TRBV30 with TRBJ2-7; D is perhaps TRBD1 (6 bases). V was cut by 6 bases and J by 3 bases, with 15 bases left in between. Germline loops: CDR1 GTSNPN, CDR2 SVGIG (reference sequence). The CDR3 runs to 13 residues. CDR3 residues: CACEGVDIYEQYF. CDR3 bases: TGTGCCTGCGAGGGGGTGGATATCTACGAGCAGTACTTC.

The chain combines TRBV11-1 with TRBJ2-3; 8 positions match TRBD1. The CDR3 extends over 14 amino acids. J was trimmed by 6 bases and V by 5 bases; bases with no gene match: 7. From germline, CDR1 is SGHAT and CDR2 FQDESV (reference sequence). CDR3: CASSLDRAGDTQYF. DNA for the CDR3: TGTGCCAGCAGCCTGGACAGGGCCGGGGATACGCAGTATTTT.

Comment on this clone: The same CDR3 also results from other DNA sequences found in this sample. The chain has TRBV4-1 and TRBJ2-3, with D unresolved. V was trimmed by 3 bases and J by 0 bases, leaving 7 bases between them. Germline V gene lookup returns CDR1 MGHRA and CDR2 YSYEKL. The CDR3 consists of 14 residues. The DNA of the CDR3 is TGCGCCAGCAGCCAGGCCAGTAGCACAGATACGCAGTATTTT. Residues: CASSQASSTDTQYF.

The V gene is TRBV7-3, the J gene TRBJ1-2; D is perhaps TRBD1 (5 bases). Trimming stripped 4 bases from V and 0 bases from J, with 9 bases between. This CDR3 is built from 14 residues. Per the germline V gene, CDR1 is SGHTA and CDR2 is FQGTGA. For the CDR3, the DNA is TGTGCCAGCAGCTCGGGACTCACTAACTATGGCTACACCTTC. It yields the protein CASSSGLTNYGYTF. Full variable domain (rest looked up from reference TRBV7-3 and TRBJ1-2): GAGVSQTPSNKVTEKGKYVELRCDPISGHTALYWYRQSLGQGPEFLIYFQGTGAADDSGLPNDRFFAVRPEGSVSTLKIQRTERGDSAVYLCASSSGLTNYGYTFGSGTRLTVV.

The rearrangement links TRBV6-5 to TRBJ1-4, with TRBD1 as a possible D gene (6 bases). Germline CDR1 MNHEY, CDR2 SVGAGI. V lost 7 bases and J 8 bases, leaving 14 bases between the germline ends. This CDR3 region has 13 residues. CDR3 in DNA: TGTGCCAGCACCAGGGGAAGGGGGGAAAAACTGTTTTTT. Translation gives CASTRGRGEKLFF.

The J gene is TRBJ2-3, the V gene TRBV20-1; the D gene is possibly TRBD2 (5 bases). V shed 3 bases and J shed 6 bases, with 13 bases lying between them. CDR3 length: 13 residues. The germline V gene encodes CDR1 DFQATT and CDR2 SNEGSKA (reference sequence). The CDR3 bases are TGCAGTGCTAGTATTCCGGGGTTTGATACGCAGTATTTT. This codes for CSASIPGFDTQYF.

The genes are TRBV13 and TRBJ1-2; D gene uncertain. The germline V gene encodes CDR1 PRHDT and CDR2 FYEKMQ (reference sequence). The CDR3 is made up of 14 amino acids. Between the trimmed V and J ends, which lost 2 bases and 7 bases, there was a span of 14 bases. CDR3 sequence: CASSLSRVVGGYTF. The CDR3 DNA reads as TGTGCCAGCAGCTTATCGAGGGTGGTAGGTGGCTACACCTTC.

The chain uses TRBV28 and TRBJ2-1; unclear D gene. The germline V gene encodes CDR1 MDHEN and CDR2 SYDVKM. V was pared by 3 bases and J by 5 bases, with 14 bases between. CDR3 length: 15 residues. CDR3 coding DNA: TGTGCCAGCAGTTTTATAGCTCCAATAAACAATGAGCAGTTCTTC. Amino acid sequence: CASSFIAPINNEQFF.

This chain joins TRBV3-1 (or the pseudogene TRBV3-2) and TRBJ1-1; a possible D gene is TRBD1 (6 bases). The CDR3 totals 15 residues. Germline CDR1 is LGHDT and CDR2 is YNNKEL (reference sequence). V was shortened by 1 base and J by 1 base, with 10 bases between the two germline ends. CDR3 region: CASSQGQVRNTEAFF. For the CDR3, the DNA is TGTGCCAGCAGCCAAGGACAGGTCCGGAACACTGAAGCTTTCTTT.

This chain uses TRBV7-3 with TRBJ1-1, with D hard to call. The germline gives CDR1 SGHTA, CDR2 FQGTGA. V gave up 1 base and J gave up 1 base, with 4 bases separating them. The CDR3 covers 13 residues. In DNA, the CDR3 is TGTGCCAGCAGCTTAAGAGGGAACACTGAAGCTTTCTTT. Amino acid sequence: CASSLRGNTEAFF. The variable domain in full, completed from reference TRBV7-3 and TRBJ1-1, reads GAGVSQTPSNKVTEKGKYVELRCDPISGHTALYWYRQSLGQGPEFLIYFQGTGAADDSGLPNDRFFAVRPEGSVSTLKIQRTERGDSAVYLCASSLRGNTEAFFGQGTRLTVV.